This TCR beta chain appears in the sequencing data of a study of technical replicates of blood from several donors. Germline V gene data show CDR1 as LNHNV and CDR2 as YYDKDF (reference sequence). With 8 bases clipped from V and 4 bases from J, the junction kept 6 bases outside the gene matches. The CDR3 is made up of 14 amino acids. Libraries were prepared by immunoSEQ multiplex PCR; TCRdb keeps only in-frame clonotypes and omits some of them. The table has under 95,000 clones, roughly 94% seen once. V usage is TRBV15 and J usage is TRBJ2-7, with 12 bases identical to TRBD2. Sequencing was carried out using T cells isolated from PBMCs. This receptor was taken from a human donor in good health. CDR3 sequence reads: CATGTTSGSYEQYF. CDR3 in DNA: TGTGCCACCGGGACGACTAGCGGGAGTTACGAGCAGTACTTC.